This entry lists 5 T cell receptor beta chains sequenced from one sample in a study of blood T cell repertoires in COVID-19. Assay used: immunoSEQ multiplex PCR; TCRdb lists only in-frame clones, some missing. This sample carries hundreds of thousands of clones, about 90% of them seen once, and the ten largest clones take just under 3%. The sample consisted of PBMCs or T cells enriched from blood (not recorded which). The receptors were gathered from a woman under 40 who had recovered from COVID-19.

The chain recombines TRBV6-5 with TRBJ2-3, with TRBD2 as a possible D gene (7 bases). This CDR3 has 14 amino acids. Germline loops: CDR1 MNHEY, CDR2 SVGAGI. V was trimmed by 6 bases and J by 5 bases, leaving 15 bases between them. The CDR3 protein is CASRTGGPGDTQYF. In DNA form, the CDR3 reads TGTGCCAGCAGAACCGGGGGGCCCGGAGATACGCAGTATTTT.

This chain joins TRBV4-2 and TRBJ1-6; a possible D gene is TRBD1 (6 bases). V was pared by 1 base and J by 9 bases, with 7 bases between. Per germline, CDR1 LGHNA and CDR2 YNFKEQ. CDR3 length: 13 amino acids. The CDR3 nucleotides are TGTGCCAGCAGCCAAGCCAGGGGTTCACCCCTCCACTTT. Translation: CASSQARGSPLHF.

V and J are TRBV2 and TRBJ1-1; D perhaps matches TRBD1 (6 bases). In germline, CDR1 is SNHLY, CDR2 FYNNEI. V dropped 5 bases and J dropped 5 bases, with 12 bases sitting between them. The CDR3 runs 13 residues. The CDR3 region is CASSWRGGTEAFF. CDR3 DNA: TGTGCCAGCAGTTGGAGAGGGGGTACTGAAGCTTTCTTT.

V usage is TRBV9 and J usage is TRBJ2-2; D remains ambiguous. Germline assignment: CDR1 SGDLS and CDR2 YYNGEE. The CDR3 totals 18 residues. Between the trimmed V and J ends, which lost 4 bases and 5 bases, there was a span of 24 bases. DNA of the CDR3: TGTGCCAGCAGCCCACCCCCGGCTAGGTCAGCCGGTACCGGGGAGCTGTTTTTT. Encoded protein: CASSPPPARSAGTGELFF.

The chain recombines TRBV6-5 with TRBJ1-1; 7 bases are a match to TRBD1. Germline V CDR1 and CDR2: MNHEY, SVGAGI. V lost 3 bases to trimming and J lost 4 bases; unmatched junction nucleotides: 5. This CDR3 has 14 amino acids. The chain's CDR3 is CASSYRGRGTEAFF. The CDR3 nucleotides read TGTGCCAGCAGTTATAGGGGGCGCGGCACTGAAGCTTTCTTT.